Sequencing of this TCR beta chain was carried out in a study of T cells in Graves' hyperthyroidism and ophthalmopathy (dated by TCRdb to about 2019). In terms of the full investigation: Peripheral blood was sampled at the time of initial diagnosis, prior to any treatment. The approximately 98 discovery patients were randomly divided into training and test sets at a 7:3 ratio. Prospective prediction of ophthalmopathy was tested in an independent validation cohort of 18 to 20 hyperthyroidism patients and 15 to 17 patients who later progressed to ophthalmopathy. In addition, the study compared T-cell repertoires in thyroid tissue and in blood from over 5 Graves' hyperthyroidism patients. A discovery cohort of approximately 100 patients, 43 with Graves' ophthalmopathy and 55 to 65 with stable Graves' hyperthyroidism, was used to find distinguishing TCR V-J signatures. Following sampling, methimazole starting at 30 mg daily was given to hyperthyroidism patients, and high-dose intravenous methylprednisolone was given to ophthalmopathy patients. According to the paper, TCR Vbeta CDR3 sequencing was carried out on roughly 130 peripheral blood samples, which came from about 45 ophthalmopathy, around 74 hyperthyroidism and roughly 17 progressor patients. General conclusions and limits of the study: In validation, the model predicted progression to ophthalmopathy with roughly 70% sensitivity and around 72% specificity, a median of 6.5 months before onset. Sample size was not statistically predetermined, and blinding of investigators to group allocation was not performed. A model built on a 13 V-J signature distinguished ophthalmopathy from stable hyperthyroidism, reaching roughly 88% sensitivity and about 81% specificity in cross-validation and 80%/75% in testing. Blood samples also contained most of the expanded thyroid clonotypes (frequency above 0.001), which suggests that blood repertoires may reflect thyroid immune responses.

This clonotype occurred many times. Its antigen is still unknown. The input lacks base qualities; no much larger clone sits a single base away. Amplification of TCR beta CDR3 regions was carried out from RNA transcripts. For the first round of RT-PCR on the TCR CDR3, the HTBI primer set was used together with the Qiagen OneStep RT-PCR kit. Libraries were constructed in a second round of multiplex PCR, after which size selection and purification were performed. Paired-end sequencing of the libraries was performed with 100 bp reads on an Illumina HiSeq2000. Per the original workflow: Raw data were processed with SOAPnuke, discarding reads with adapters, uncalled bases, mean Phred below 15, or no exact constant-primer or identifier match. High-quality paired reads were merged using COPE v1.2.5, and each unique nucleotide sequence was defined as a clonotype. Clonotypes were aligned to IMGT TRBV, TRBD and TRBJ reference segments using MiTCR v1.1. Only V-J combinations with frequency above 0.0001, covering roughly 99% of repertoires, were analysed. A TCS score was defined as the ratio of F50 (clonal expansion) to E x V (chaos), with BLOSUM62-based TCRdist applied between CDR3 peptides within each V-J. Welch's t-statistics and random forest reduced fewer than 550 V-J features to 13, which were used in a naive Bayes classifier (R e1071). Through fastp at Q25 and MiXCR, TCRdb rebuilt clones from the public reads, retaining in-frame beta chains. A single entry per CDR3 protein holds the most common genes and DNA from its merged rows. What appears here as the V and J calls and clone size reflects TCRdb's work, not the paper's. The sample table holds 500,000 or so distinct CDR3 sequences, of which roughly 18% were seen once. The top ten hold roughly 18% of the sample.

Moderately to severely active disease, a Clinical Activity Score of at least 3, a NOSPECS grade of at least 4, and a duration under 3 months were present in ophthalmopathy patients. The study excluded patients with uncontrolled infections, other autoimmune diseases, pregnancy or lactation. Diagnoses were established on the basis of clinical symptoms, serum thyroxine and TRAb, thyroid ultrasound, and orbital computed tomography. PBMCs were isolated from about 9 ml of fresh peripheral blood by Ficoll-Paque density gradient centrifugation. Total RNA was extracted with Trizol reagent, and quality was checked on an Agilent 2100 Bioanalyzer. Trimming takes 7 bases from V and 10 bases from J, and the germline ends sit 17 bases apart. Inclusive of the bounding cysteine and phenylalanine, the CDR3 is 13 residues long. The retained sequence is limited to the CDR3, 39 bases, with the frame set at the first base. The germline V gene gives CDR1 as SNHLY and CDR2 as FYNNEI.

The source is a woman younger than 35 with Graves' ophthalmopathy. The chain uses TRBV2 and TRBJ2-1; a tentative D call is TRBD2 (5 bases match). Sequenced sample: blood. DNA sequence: TGTGCCAGCACCCCAAGCGTGAGGGCCGAGCAGTTCTTC. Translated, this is CASTPSVRAEQFF.